The clone carrying this T cell receptor beta chain has only one observation. What it binds is unknown. CDR3 length equals 15 residues. V lost 0 bases to trimming and J lost 4 bases, with 11 bases between them. In germline, CDR1 is SGHNT, CDR2 YYREEE (reference sequence). This specimen belongs to a study of shared clonotypes between healthy human individuals. Study context: The people who gave samples were a couple of women and three men aged 18 to 49.

The donor population consisted of healthy HIV-negative adults with no recent acute infections or vaccinations. The test was conducted at deep level. This table comes from immunoSEQ multiplex PCR, and its TCRdb copy is limited to in-frame clones, with some not included. Here the sample spans over 850,000 clones, 75% to 85% being singletons. Study outcomes and limitations: Memory subsets generally showed smaller estimated richness than naive subsets did.

This sequence joins TRBV5-4 and TRBJ2-1, with D tentatively TRBD1 or TRBD2 (5 bases each). The clonotype comes from a man aged 18 to 35 in good health. Some clones in this sample may be carry-over from other donors' samples. What was sequenced was memory CD4+ T cells from PBMCs. The subset denotes: CD45RA-negative fraction. The CDR3 coding sequence is TGTGCCAGCAGCTTGGACCGGGGCCCGTACAATGAGCAGTTCTTC. Translated: CASSLDRGPYNEQFF.